A single sample is the source of the 27 T cell receptor beta chains below, sequenced in a study of T cells in Graves' hyperthyroidism and ophthalmopathy. RNA transcripts served as the template for amplifying TCR beta CDR3 regions. First-round RT-PCR targeting the TCR CDR3 was performed with the HTBI primer set. Using its own MiXCR run on the multiplex PCR reads, TCRdb lists one record per CDR3 protein. This sample yields 300,000 to 350,000 distinct CDR3 sequences, of which roughly 21% are seen a single time; 50% belongs to the top ten. Specimen: blood. Every receptor here comes from a woman between 50 and 59 years old with Graves' hyperthyroidism.

The CDR3 nucleotides read TGTGCCTTGGATGGAGTGGGGGGGGGCACAGATACGCAGTATTTT. Its protein is CALDGVGGGTDTQYF. V is TRBV30 and J is TRBJ2-3, with 7 bases matching TRBD2. The CDR3 loop spans 15 amino acids. With V trimmed by 7 bases and J by 1 base, 11 bases remained unmatched. The germline V gene has CDR1 GTSNPN and CDR2 SVGIG (reference sequence).

Concerning this clonotype itself: A much larger clone differs by one base, so this may be a read error. The CDR3 is CASSSGRAGDTGAFF. CDR3 DNA: TGTGCCAGCAGCTCGGGACGGGCGGGGGACACTGGAGCTTTCTTT. The gene calls are TRBV7-3 and TRBJ1-1; D is possibly TRBD1 (6 bases). This CDR3 has 15 amino acids. CDR1 and CDR2 (germline): SGHTA, FQGTGA.

In its sample, this clonotype was seen many times. The chain is built from TRBV27 and TRBJ2-5; the D is unclear. Germline CDR1 and CDR2: MNHEY and SMNVEV (reference sequence). The V and J ends lost 6 bases and 7 bases respectively, with 15 bases between them. The CDR3 extends over 13 amino acids. The CDR3 DNA sequence: TGTGCCAGCAGGGAGACCCAAGTGGGGACCCAGTACTTC. As protein: CASRETQVGTQYF.

This clonotype showed up many times. This chain connects TRBV2 to TRBJ1-2; perhaps TRBD1 as D (6 bases). Looked up from germline, CDR1 is SNHLY and CDR2 is FYNNEI. The CDR3 length is 15 residues. V lost 6 bases and J lost 6, with 20 bases in between. CDR3 residues: CASSDNTGLLDGYTF. The CDR3 DNA sequence: TGTGCCAGCAGCGATAATACAGGGTTATTGGATGGCTACACCTTC.

V and J are TRBV6-1 and TRBJ1-1, with TRBD1 identical over 8 bases. With 1 base clipped from V and 1 base from J, the junction kept 11 bases outside the gene matches. CDR1 and CDR2 (germline): MNHNS, SASEGT. There are 18 residues in the CDR3. The CDR3 coding sequence is TGTGCCAGCAGTGAAGACAGGGGGACTAAGTCGGGGAACACTGAAGCTTTCTTT. It yields the protein CASSEDRGTKSGNTEAFF.

This clonotype was observed many times. The chain combines TRBV5-5 with TRBJ2-5; possibly TRBD1 or TRBD2 for D (6 bases each). Germline CDR1 reads SGHKS; CDR2 reads YYEKEE (reference sequence). V dropped 6 bases and J dropped 10 bases, with 22 bases sitting between them. CDR3 length: 14 residues. The CDR3 protein is CASMPGALKEGQYF. The CDR3 region has the DNA TGTGCCAGCATGCCGGGGGCGCTAAAGGAGGGCCAGTACTTC.

J is TRBJ2-7 and V is TRBV27; perhaps TRBD1 as D (6 bases). The germline V and J ends were trimmed by 4 bases and 4 bases, with 11 bases remaining between them. The CDR3 contains 13 residues. Looked up from germline, CDR1 is MNHEY and CDR2 is SMNVEV (reference sequence). This CDR3 reads CASSSGVTYEQYF. As DNA, the CDR3 is TGTGCCAGCAGTTCAGGGGTAACTTACGAGCAGTACTTC.

Only a few counts were recorded for this clonotype. The chain employs TRBV7-3 and TRBJ1-2; possibly TRBD1 for D (5 bases). Trimming took 3 bases from V and 5 from J, leaving 16 bases between them. The CDR3 is 15 residues long. CDR1 is SGHTA, CDR2 FQGTGA, per germline. The CDR3 sequence: CASSFDAGPFYGYTF. For the CDR3, the DNA is TGTGCCAGCAGCTTCGATGCAGGGCCCTTTTATGGCTACACCTTC.

This clonotype was seen at least ten times. The V gene is TRBV6-1, the J gene TRBJ1-5, with TRBD1 identical over 11 bases. This CDR3 is 15 amino acids long. In germline, CDR1 is MNHNS, CDR2 SASEGT. V shed 5 bases and J 4 bases; nucleotides not matched to a gene: 4. This CDR3 reads CASSPRDRGNQPQHF. The CDR3 nucleotides read TGTGCCAGCAGTCCCCGGGACAGGGGGAATCAGCCCCAGCATTTT.

This clonotype was picked up many times. The V and J genes are TRBV2 and TRBJ1-2; D is unclear. The germline CDR1 and CDR2 sequences are SNHLY and FYNNEI. Trimming left V 3 bases short and J 7 bases short, with 9 bases between. The CDR3 loop spans 12 amino acids. The CDR3 nucleotides are TGTGCCAGCAGTGAGCTTGGAGGTGGCTACACCTTC. Translating gives CASSELGGGYTF.

The chain has TRBV6-1 and TRBJ2-2; 10 nucleotides line up with TRBD2. V shed 7 bases, J shed 6 bases, and the junction held 8 bases outside the gene matches. CDR1 and CDR2 from the germline V gene are MNHNS and SASEGT. The CDR3 runs to 15 residues. CDR3 nucleotides: TGTGCCAGCACGCCCCTAGCGGGAGAACCCGGGGAGCTGTTTTTT. Translated, it gives CASTPLAGEPGELFF.

The V gene is TRBV6-1, the J gene TRBJ1-4; D is ambiguous. Germline V CDR1 and CDR2: MNHNS, SASEGT. Trimming took off 2 bases at V and 0 bases at J, with 16 bases between the two ends. This CDR3 spans 18 amino acids. The DNA of the CDR3 is TGTGCCAGCAGTGAAAGACGGCAGAGAGTTGCAACTAATGAAAAACTGTTTTTT. Its translation: CASSERRQRVATNEKLFF.

The V gene is TRBV19, the J gene TRBJ1-1, with unresolved D. Germline assignment: CDR1 LNHDA and CDR2 SQIVND (reference sequence). Trimming took off 7 bases at V and 0 bases at J, with 9 bases between the two ends. The CDR3 extends over 13 amino acids. The CDR3 sequence: CASKHGLNTEAFF. Here the CDR3 DNA reads TGTGCCAGTAAACATGGATTGAACACTGAAGCTTTCTTT.

This clonotype appeared many times. This chain joins TRBV20-1 and TRBJ2-2; TRBD2 matches 8 bases. V was pared by 0 bases and J by 5 bases, with 5 bases of the junction left unmatched. The CDR3 extends over 15 amino acids. CDR1 is DFQATT and CDR2 is SNEGSKA in the germline V gene (reference sequence). The DNA for the CDR3 is TGCAGTGCTAGAGATTCGGGAGGGGATACCGGGGAGCTGTTTTTT. Translation gives CSARDSGGDTGELFF.

Turning to this clonotype: It may be a read error: a sequence one base away is much more abundant. This sequence joins TRBV14 and TRBJ2-7; 7 nucleotides match TRBD1. Germline trimming cut 7 bases from V and 4 bases from J; bases unmatched to any gene: 19. Germline V CDR1 and CDR2: SGHDN, FVKESK. The CDR3 extends over 17 amino acids. Here the CDR3 reads CASIPGSWPGGPYEQYF. In DNA form, the CDR3 reads TGTGCCAGCATCCCCGGATCGTGGCCAGGGGGACCTTACGAGCAGTACTTC.

In its sample, this clonotype was seen a few times. This chain connects TRBV6-2 or TRBV6-3 to TRBJ1-2; no clear D. This CDR3 is 11 amino acids long. V lost 5 bases, J lost 6 bases, and 7 bases lay in between. Per the germline V gene, CDR1 is MNHEY and CDR2 is SVGEGT. The CDR3 spells CASSNFDGYTF. The DNA for the CDR3 is TGTGCCAGCAGTAATTTCGATGGCTACACCTTC.

The V and J genes are TRBV11-3 and TRBJ2-1, with 9 nucleotides matching TRBD2. Trimming at V came to 6 bases and at J to 9 bases, leaving 12 bases not matched to a gene. CDR1 and CDR2 from the germline V gene are SGHNT and YENEEA. The CDR3 totals 15 residues. The CDR3 sequence is CASRRTRGGRGEQFF. The DNA of the CDR3 is TGTGCCAGCAGGCGTACGCGGGGGGGCCGGGGTGAGCAGTTCTTC. Full variable domain (outside the CDR3, taken from reference TRBV11-3 and TRBJ2-1): EAGVVQSPRYKIIEKKQPVAFWCNPISGHNTLYWYLQNLGQGPELLIRYENEEAVDDSQLPKDRFSAERLKGVDSTLKIQPAELGDSAVYLCASRRTRGGRGEQFFGPGTRLTVL.

At least ten counts were recorded for this clonotype. The chain has TRBV2 and TRBJ2-5, with TRBD2 matching 7 bases. After removal of 8 bases from V and 0 bases from J, the junction contained 9 bases not matched to a gene. Germline-derived CDR1 and CDR2 are SNHLY and FYNNEI. The CDR3 covers 15 residues. Here the CDR3 reads CASPPSGTYQETQYF. For the CDR3, the DNA is TGTGCCAGCCCGCCGAGCGGGACTTACCAAGAGACCCAGTACTTC.

The genes are TRBV30 and TRBJ2-1; 9 bases agree with TRBD1. The length of the CDR3 is 15 residues. V lost 3 bases, J lost 6 bases, and 9 bases stayed unmatched. The germline V gene encodes CDR1 GTSNPN and CDR2 SVGIG (reference sequence). This CDR3 is CAWRTGQGGSNEQFF. The DNA of the CDR3 is TGTGCCTGGAGGACGGGACAGGGTGGAAGCAATGAGCAGTTCTTC.

The chain is built from TRBV27 and TRBJ2-1, with 12 bases that match TRBD2. Trimming cost V 2 bases and J 5 bases; bases outside gene matches: 1. This CDR3 spans 15 amino acids. CDR1 is MNHEY and CDR2 is SMNVEV in the germline V gene (reference sequence). CDR3 loop: CASSLTSGRHNEQFF. The CDR3 DNA follows: TGTGCCAGCAGTTTAACTAGCGGGAGGCACAATGAGCAGTTCTTC.

V usage is TRBV6-5 and J usage is TRBJ2-1, with 13 bases fitting TRBD2. The germline gives CDR1 MNHEY, CDR2 SVGAGI. The J segment lost 10 bases and the V segment lost 2 bases, leaving 11 bases of the junction unmatched. The CDR3 runs 17 residues. The CDR3 reads CASSYPTGLAGVREQFF. The CDR3 DNA sequence: TGTGCCAGCAGTTACCCGACCGGACTAGCGGGGGTTCGGGAGCAGTTCTTC.

The genes are TRBV12-3 or TRBV12-4 and TRBJ1-1; D is undetermined. V gave up 5 bases and J gave up 6 bases, with 13 bases separating them. The length of the CDR3 is 13 residues. CDR3 DNA sequence: TGTGCCAGCAGTACTCACATAGGCGCTGAAGCTTTCTTT. Its protein product is CASSTHIGAEAFF.

The V and J genes are TRBV20-1 and TRBJ1-5; 7 nucleotides match TRBD1. There are 15 residues in the CDR3. Per germline, CDR1 DFQATT and CDR2 SNEGSKA (reference sequence). The V and J ends lost 4 bases and 2 bases, in that order; junction bases with no gene match: 8. CDR3 protein: CSAKRGGAGNQPQHF. CDR3 bases: TGCAGTGCTAAGAGAGGGGGCGCAGGCAATCAGCCCCAGCATTTT.

V and J are TRBV27 and TRBJ2-3; D not certain. The CDR3 has 15 residues. V shed 1 base and J shed 4 bases, with 12 bases lying between them. The germline V gene has CDR1 MNHEY and CDR2 SMNVEV (reference sequence). This chain's CDR3 is CASSLWSGSSDTQYF. The CDR3 DNA reads TGTGCCAGCAGTTTATGGTCCGGGTCGTCAGATACGCAGTATTTT.

This clonotype was seen at least ten times. The chain is built from TRBV5-1 and TRBJ1-1, with unresolved D. The germline V gene encodes CDR1 SGHRS and CDR2 YFSETQ. Trimming left V 0 bases short and J 1 base short, with 7 bases between. The CDR3 length is 14 residues. The CDR3 region has the DNA TGCGCCAGCAGCTTGGTCCCGGGGAACACTGAAGCTTTCTTT. Translated, it gives CASSLVPGNTEAFF.

A note on this clonotype: A read error is possible here, since a much larger clone lies one base away. This likely comes from a read error, as the CDR3 has no conserved phenylalanine or tryptophan at its end. The genes are TRBV20-1 and TRBJ2-1, with TRBD2 matching over 8 bases. V was pared by 1 base and J by 1 base, with 6 bases of the junction left unmatched. CDR3 length: 16 residues. Germline V gives CDR1 DFQATT, CDR2 SNEGSKA (reference sequence). CDR3 in amino acids: CSARAALAGSYNEQFS. The CDR3, as DNA: TGCAGTGCTAGAGCGGCCCTAGCGGGTTCCTACAATGAGCAGTTCTCC.

The chain employs TRBV30 and TRBJ1-1, with D tentatively TRBD1 (5 bases). The CDR3 extends over 13 amino acids. The V end lost 3 bases, the J end lost 3 bases, and 11 bases lay between the germline ends. Germline CDR1 reads GTSNPN; CDR2 reads SVGIG (reference sequence). CDR3 sequence: CAWRATGDTEAFF. Written as DNA, the CDR3 is TGTGCCTGGAGAGCCACGGGGGACACTGAAGCTTTCTTT.